This section outlines one T cell receptor beta chain sequence together with its context. This receptor's antigen is unknown. The input lacks base qualities; no much larger clone sits a single base away. The CDR3 contains 17 residues, cysteine and phenylalanine counted. The entry retains the CDR3 DNA only, 51 bases that are in frame from base 1. From the germline V gene, CDR1 is SGDLS and CDR2 is YYNGEE. Trimming removed 3 bases from V and 1 base from J; the gene matches leave 9 bases unexplained. The data were obtained in a study of T cell responses to AZD1222 COVID-19 vaccine (dated by TCRdb to about 2021). With respect to the entire study: A total of under 250 trial participants underwent TCR sequencing, of whom under 220 had received two doses of AZD1222 and 26 had received two doses of the MenACWY control vaccine. Enrollment into the trials was organized by age into subgroups of 18-55, 56-69 and 70-plus years, and those subgroups contained roughly 150, 30 and 60 TCR-sequenced participants, respectively. Beyond this particular receptor, the publication reports: Vaccine-associated CD4 TCRs spanned the whole spike protein, with dominant responses in regions 160-218 and 743-854. Participants were mostly white British and included more females than males, and it was suggested by the authors that clonal diversity may have been underestimated. Spike-specific TCR breadth and depth rose significantly after two AZD1222 doses compared with day 0 and with MenACWY recipients. No day 14 peak-response samples were available, so repertoires were characterized only after the peak T cell response. Conclusions about previously exposed vaccinees are limited, since just a handful of AZD1222 recipients were seropositive for SARS-CoV-2 at baseline. The 56-69-year group was small, and its depth increase did not reach significance, likely because of low power. Reportedly, close to half of the unique spike-specific TCRs recognized epitopes lying outside the regions that are mutated in the B.1.351 and B.1.1.7 variants.

Read against the paper, the sample's time point label means: about 28 days (+/-7) after the second vaccine dose. AZD1222 recipients whose second dose came at about 4 weeks and those whose second dose came at about 12 weeks were combined into one group, since spike-specific TCR depth and breadth did not differ between the two schedules. Vaccinee samples were obtained from the UK trials COV001 and COV002, which included a single-blind randomized controlled phase 2/3 trial of AZD1222 (ChAdOx1 nCoV-19) in healthy adults. For TCRbeta chain sequencing, PBMC samples were collected from trial participants at day 0 and at day 28 after the second dose. The CDR3 regions of human TCRbeta chains were subjected to immunosequencing. In the paper's pipeline: TCRs in the repertoires were matched against a reference library of SARS-CoV-2-specific TCRs that had been generated with the MIRA antigen-specificity platform. Breadth was defined as the fraction of unique TCRs that were SARS-CoV-2-associated. Depth was defined as the fraction of total T cells that were SARS-CoV-2-associated. Using the MIRA data, each spike-specific TCR was assigned both to the spike region to which the TCR was reactive and to a CD4 or CD8 class. Log10-transformed breadth and depth values were compared by one-way ANOVA with Sidak's multiple comparisons tests. Sourced from immuneACCESS, this table was stored by TCRdb with only in-frame sequences that have V and J called. A share of the clones is absent; for the studies checked, an unresolved V gene accounts for under half, and the remainder has no known explanation. V, J and clone size were drawn from that table, and D and trimming were deduced from the DNA. This sample gives 95,000 to 150,000 clones in total; 93% of them show up just once. The top ten clonotypes cover about 5% of the sample.

This clonotype was obtained from an adult who received the AZD1222 COVID-19 vaccine. The source material was peripheral blood, sampled 28 days after the second AZD1222 dose. The chain couples TRBV9 to TRBJ2-1; TRBD2 fits 8 bases in the junction. The encoded CDR3 is CASSGGRPPYSYNEQFF. The DNA is TGTGCCAGCAGCGGCGGGAGGCCTCCCTATTCCTACAATGAGCAGTTCTTC.